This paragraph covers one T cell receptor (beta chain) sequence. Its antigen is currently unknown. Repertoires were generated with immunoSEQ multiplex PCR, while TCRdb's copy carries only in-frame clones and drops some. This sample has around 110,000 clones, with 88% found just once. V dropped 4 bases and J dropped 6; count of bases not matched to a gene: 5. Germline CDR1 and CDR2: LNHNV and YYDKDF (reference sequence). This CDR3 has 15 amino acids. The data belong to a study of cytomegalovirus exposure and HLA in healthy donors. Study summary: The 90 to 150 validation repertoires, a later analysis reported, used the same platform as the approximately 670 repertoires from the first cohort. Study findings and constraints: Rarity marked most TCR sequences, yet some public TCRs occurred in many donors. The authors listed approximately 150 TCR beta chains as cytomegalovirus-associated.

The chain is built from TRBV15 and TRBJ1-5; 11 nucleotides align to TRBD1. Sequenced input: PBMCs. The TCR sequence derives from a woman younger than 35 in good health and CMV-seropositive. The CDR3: CATSNGQGAVQPQHF. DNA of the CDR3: TGTGCCACCAGCAACGGACAGGGGGCTGTTCAGCCCCAGCATTTT.